These 31 T cell receptor beta chains came from one sample sequenced in a study of shared clonotypes between healthy human individuals. Clones were read by immunoSEQ multiplex PCR, and TCRdb kept only the in-frame ones, dropping some. The table records some 490,000 clones, about 85% of them present only once. Sequenced material: PBMCs. The receptor set was obtained from a woman aged 40 to 49 in good health. Some clones in this sample may be carry-over from other donors' samples.

This chain links TRBV25-1 with TRBJ2-3; D gene uncertain. Trimming took off 6 bases at V and 2 bases at J, with 12 bases between the two ends. The germline gives CDR1 MGHDK, CDR2 SYGVNS. CDR3 length: 14 residues. The CDR3 is CASSGKVITDTQYF. CDR3 DNA: TGTGCCAGCAGCGGTAAGGTTATCACAGATACGCAGTATTTT.

Concerning this clone: Different DNA sequences within this sample yield the same CDR3. In nucleotides, the CDR3 is TGTGCCAGCAGCCTTGTTACTAACTATGGCTACACCTTC. Translated: CASSLVTNYGYTF. The gene calls are TRBV7-9 and TRBJ1-2; D ambiguous. The CDR3 sequence is 13 residues long. Germline loops: CDR1 SEHNR, CDR2 FQNEAQ (reference sequence). Trimming pared 5 bases from V and 0 bases from J, leaving 7 bases between.

CDR3 region: CASSLGGRSDEQFF. In DNA form, the CDR3 reads TGTGCCAGCAGCTTGGGCGGGAGGAGCGATGAGCAGTTCTTC. The chain is built from TRBV5-4 and TRBJ2-1; 8 bases agree with TRBD2. V was clipped by 0 bases and J by 8 bases; unmatched bases: 4. The CDR3 extends over 14 amino acids. Germline V lookup: CDR1 SGHNT, CDR2 YYREEE (reference sequence).

V gene TRBV18 combines with J gene TRBJ2-1; 7 positions match TRBD1. Germline-derived CDR1 and CDR2 are KGHSH and LQKENI. J lost 8 bases, V lost 2 bases, and 9 bases had no gene match. This CDR3 has 15 amino acids. The CDR3 DNA sequence: TGTGCCAGCTCACCAGTCCGGGACAGCCCCCATGAGCAGTTCTTC. Its protein product is CASSPVRDSPHEQFF.

The V and J genes are TRBV19 and TRBJ1-3, with D perhaps matching TRBD1 (5 bases). Germline CDR1 and CDR2: LNHDA and SQIVND (reference sequence). Trimming took 7 bases from V and 0 from J, leaving 10 bases between them. There are 14 residues in the CDR3. The CDR3 loop is CASTGLSSGNTIYF. In DNA, the CDR3 is TGTGCCAGTACGGGACTCTCCTCTGGAAACACCATATATTTT.

The J gene is TRBJ1-1, the V gene TRBV5-1, with TRBD1 as a possible D gene (5 bases). V was clipped by 4 bases and J by 3 bases, with 19 bases between them. Germline values: CDR1 SGHRS, CDR2 YFSETQ. This CDR3 has 16 residues. The CDR3 reads CASSPPGTRKYTEAFF. The CDR3, as DNA: TGCGCCAGCAGCCCACCGGGGACCAGAAAGTACACTGAAGCTTTCTTT.

The table lists this clone with a count of one. The V gene is TRBV28, the J gene TRBJ2-7, with a weak D call TRBD2 (7 bases). Germline V gene data show CDR1 as MDHEN and CDR2 as SYDVKM. The CDR3 totals 15 residues. The ends were cut back, 6 bases at V and 2 bases at J, with 17 bases in the middle. CDR3 sequence reads: CASSVGGGAPYEQYF. The CDR3 bases are TGTGCCAGCAGCGTGGGTGGGGGGGCCCCCTACGAGCAGTACTTC.

The CDR3 here is CASTPFRGANNQPQHF. For the CDR3, the DNA is TGTGCCAGTACCCCCTTCCGGGGGGCCAACAATCAGCCCCAGCATTTT. J is TRBJ1-5 and V is TRBV19, with a weak D call TRBD1 (6 bases). This CDR3 has 16 amino acids. V was clipped by 7 bases and J by 3 bases, with 19 bases between them. Germline-derived CDR1 and CDR2 are LNHDA and SQIVND (reference sequence).

This clone was detected only a few times. The chain combines TRBV11-2 with TRBJ1-2, with 7 bases fitting TRBD1. The CDR3 length is 15 residues. The germline V gene has CDR1 SGHAT and CDR2 FQNNGV. After removal of 5 bases from V and 5 bases from J, the junction contained 11 bases not matched to a gene. CDR3 nucleotides: TGTGCCAGCAGCCCAGGGGGGTCACAGGGGTATGGCTACACCTTC. Amino acids: CASSPGGSQGYGYTF.

A note on this clone: This specimen includes other DNA sequences encoding the same CDR3. The V call is TRBV15, the J call TRBJ1-5; D uncertain. The germline V gene encodes CDR1 LNHNV and CDR2 YYDKDF (reference sequence). The V gene lost 0 bases and the J gene lost 0 bases, with 3 bases spanning the gap. This CDR3 contains 14 residues. CDR3 nucleotide sequence: TGTGCCACCAGCAGAGATTATAGCAATCAGCCCCAGCATTTT. This translates into CATSRDYSNQPQHF.

This clone was detected only once. V is TRBV2 and J is TRBJ2-2; 11 positions match TRBD2. Germline trimming cut 5 bases from V and 6 bases from J; bases unmatched to any gene: 11. The CDR3 sequence is 17 residues long. CDR1 is SNHLY, CDR2 FYNNEI, per germline. The CDR3 loop is CASSPLAGGPFPGELFF. CDR3 nucleotide sequence: TGTGCCAGCAGTCCTCTAGCGGGAGGCCCTTTCCCCGGGGAGCTGTTTTTT.

The J gene is TRBJ2-2, the V gene TRBV27; D gene unclear. Germline V CDR1 and CDR2: MNHEY, SMNVEV (reference sequence). V gave up 3 bases and J gave up 5 bases, with 4 bases separating them. The CDR3 has 12 amino acids. CDR3 residues: CASSFRTGELFF. The CDR3 DNA sequence: TGTGCCAGCAGTTTTCGGACCGGGGAGCTGTTTTTT.

Comments on this clone: A far larger clone is only one base removed, so a read error is likely. Other DNA sequences in the same sample also yield this CDR3. The V gene is TRBV28, the J gene TRBJ2-2, with 9 bases that match TRBD1. Germline V gene data show CDR1 as MDHEN and CDR2 as SYDVKM. This CDR3 is 15 amino acids long. CDR3 coding DNA: TGTGCTAGCAGTCCCGGGACAGGGCACACCGGGGAGCTGTTTTTT. Translation gives CASSPGTGHTGELFF. Full variable domain (missing parts from reference TRBV28 and TRBJ2-2): DVKVTQSSRYLVKRTGEKVFLECVQDMDHENMFWYRQDPGLGLRLIYFSYDVKMKEKGDIPEGYSVSREKKERFSLILESASTNQTSMYLCASSPGTGHTGELFFGEGSRLTVL.

This clone is a singleton in its sample. The V gene is TRBV2, the J gene TRBJ1-5, with 7 bases fitting TRBD1. Unmatched junction bases numbered 7, after V lost 6 bases and J lost 5 bases. Per the germline V gene, CDR1 is SNHLY and CDR2 is FYNNEI. This CDR3 region has 14 residues. This CDR3 is CASRAGQPYQPQHF. In DNA form, the CDR3 reads TGTGCCAGCAGGGCGGGACAGCCCTATCAGCCCCAGCATTTT.

The chain combines TRBV2 with TRBJ2-5, with 7 bases identical to TRBD1. This CDR3 contains 12 residues. Trimming cost V 6 bases and J 5 bases; bases outside gene matches: 3. From germline, CDR1 is SNHLY and CDR2 FYNNEI. DNA for the CDR3: TGTGCCAGCAGAGACAGGGTGGAGACCCAGTACTTC. Its protein is CASRDRVETQYF.

The table lists this clone with a few counts. The rearrangement uses TRBV5-6 and TRBJ1-1; D remains ambiguous. The CDR3 has 17 residues. The germline V gene has CDR1 SGHDT and CDR2 YYEEEE. V was shortened by 1 base and J by 1 base, with 17 bases between the two germline ends. CDR3 residues: CASSLFVAFRGNTEAFF. DNA of the CDR3: TGTGCCAGCAGCTTGTTTGTCGCCTTTCGGGGGAACACTGAAGCTTTCTTT. The entire variable domain, with the rest obtained from reference TRBV5-6 and TRBJ1-1, is as follows: DAGVTQSPTHLIKTRGQQVTLRCSPKSGHDTVSWYQQALGQGPQFIFQYYEEEERQRGNFPDRFSGHQFPNYSSELNVNALLLGDSALYLCASSLFVAFRGNTEAFFGQGTRLTVV.

The chain employs TRBV7-9 and TRBJ2-7, with 9 bases that match TRBD1. V lost 5 bases and J lost 2; bases outside the gene matches: 19. Per the germline V gene, CDR1 is SEHNR and CDR2 is FQNEAQ (reference sequence). The CDR3 is made up of 19 amino acids. The CDR3 DNA reads TGTGCCAGCAGCCTCCCAACCCTACGTCCGGGACAGGGCCCCTACGAGCAGTACTTC. It specifies CASSLPTLRPGQGPYEQYF. The full variable domain, rest sourced from reference TRBV7-9 and TRBJ2-7, is DTGVSQNPRHKITKRGQNVTFRCDPISEHNRLYWYRQTLGQGPEFLTYFQNEAQLEKSRLLSDRFSAERPKGSFSTLEIQRTEQGDSAMYLCASSLPTLRPGQGPYEQYFGPGTRLTVT.

The chain links TRBV27 to TRBJ2-7; 7 nucleotides line up with TRBD1. With V trimmed by 6 bases and J by 6 bases, 8 bases remained unmatched. Germline loops: CDR1 MNHEY, CDR2 SMNVEV (reference sequence). The length of the CDR3 is 13 residues. The CDR3 region has the DNA TGTGCCAGCAGGAGACAGGGAGAGGGCGAGCAGTACTTC. Protein: CASRRQGEGEQYF.

The V call is TRBV30, the J call TRBJ2-1; TRBD2 matches at 7 bases. Germline loops: CDR1 GTSNPN, CDR2 SVGIG (reference sequence). The CDR3 has 10 amino acids. With V trimmed by 5 bases and J by 15 bases, 7 bases remained unmatched. The DNA for the CDR3 is TGTGCCTGGGTGGGGAGGGTTGCGTTCTTC. Translation: CAWVGRVAFF.

The J gene is TRBJ2-3, the V gene TRBV6-1; the match to TRBD2 covers 7 bases. V lost 7 bases to trimming and J lost 5 bases; unmatched junction nucleotides: 12. CDR1 and CDR2 from the germline V gene are MNHNS and SASEGT. CDR3 length equals 15 residues. The CDR3 is CASNPAGFTGDTQYF. CDR3 in DNA: TGTGCCAGCAACCCAGCGGGATTTACGGGAGATACGCAGTATTTT.

The V and J genes are TRBV4-3 and TRBJ1-2; D is ambiguous. Germline loops: CDR1 LGHNA, CDR2 YSLEER. This CDR3 comprises 13 residues. Trimming shortened V by 0 bases and J by 9 bases, and 11 bases separated the two germline ends. As DNA, the CDR3 is TGCGCCAGCAGCCAAGATGCCTACCTAAGCTACACCTTC. Translation: CASSQDAYLSYTF.

This chain links TRBV10-1 with TRBJ1-4; 7 bases map to TRBD1. The CDR3 contains 15 residues. CDR1 is WNHNN and CDR2 is SYGVQD in the germline V gene (reference sequence). V lost 2 bases and J lost 4; bases outside the gene matches: 4. The CDR3 loop reads CASSERQGGNEKLFF. The CDR3 DNA follows: TGCGCCAGCAGTGAGCGACAGGGCGGTAATGAAAAACTGTTTTTT.

The chain couples TRBV15 to TRBJ2-7; perhaps TRBD1 as D (5 bases). CDR3 length: 15 amino acids. With 1 base removed from V and 4 bases from J, the gap between germline ends came to 14 bases. Germline V lookup: CDR1 LNHNV, CDR2 YYDKDF (reference sequence). DNA for the CDR3: TGTGCCACCAGCAGAGTCGGGCAGGGTACATACGAGCAGTACTTC. Its protein product is CATSRVGQGTYEQYF.

V is TRBV10-2 and J is TRBJ2-1; D gene ambiguous. This CDR3 region has 11 residues. Trimming removed 3 bases at V and 9 bases at J, with 6 bases between. Germline assignment: CDR1 WSHSY and CDR2 SAAADI. CDR3 protein: CASSEATEQFF. For the CDR3, the DNA is TGCGCCAGCAGTGAAGCGACTGAGCAGTTCTTC.

A note on this clone: The likely explanation is a read error, given a far larger clone one base away. The rearrangement links TRBV5-4 to TRBJ2-7, with D perhaps matching TRBD1 (6 bases). The V gene's germline CDR1 is SGHNT and CDR2 YYREEE (reference sequence). The CDR3 has 14 amino acids. CDR3 sequence: CASSLGTDTYGQYF. CDR3 nucleotide sequence: TGTGCCAGCAGCTTGGGGACAGACACCTACGGGCAGTACTTC.

On this clone itself: A read error may be the cause here, since a much bigger clone is one base away. Other DNA sequences in this specimen translate into the identical CDR3. The chain combines TRBV7-2 with TRBJ1-3, with D tentatively TRBD1 (6 bases). The CDR3 loop spans 15 amino acids. Germline V lookup: CDR1 SGHTA, CDR2 FQGNSA. V was pared by 3 bases and J by 1 base, with 10 bases between. The DNA for the CDR3 is TGTGCCAGCAGCTTTGGGGGCCCTTCTGGAAACACCATATATTTT. This gives the protein CASSFGGPSGNTIYF.

J is TRBJ2-3 and V is TRBV2; possibly TRBD1 for D (5 bases). Germline CDR1 reads SNHLY; CDR2 reads FYNNEI. The CDR3 is 13 residues long. The germline V and J ends were trimmed by 4 bases and 4 bases, with 9 bases remaining between them. As DNA, the CDR3 is TGTGCCAGCAGTGTCAGGGTATCAGATACGCAGTATTTT. It specifies CASSVRVSDTQYF.

The chain couples TRBV5-6 to TRBJ2-5; 9 bases fit TRBD1. The CDR3 covers 17 residues. J was trimmed by 5 bases and V by 0 bases; bases with no gene match: 11. Per germline, CDR1 SGHDT and CDR2 YYEEEE. Here the CDR3 DNA reads TGTGCCAGCAGCTTGGTAATGGGGGGACAGGGTGAGGAGACCCAGTACTTC. Its translation: CASSLVMGGQGEETQYF. Complete variable domain (other parts from reference TRBV5-6 and TRBJ2-5): DAGVTQSPTHLIKTRGQQVTLRCSPKSGHDTVSWYQQALGQGPQFIFQYYEEEERQRGNFPDRFSGHQFPNYSSELNVNALLLGDSALYLCASSLVMGGQGEETQYFGPGTRLLVL.

CDR3 DNA sequence: TGCGCCAGCAGCCCGGACAGGGGTAATGAAAAACTGTTTTTT. It is translated as CASSPDRGNEKLFF. This rearrangement joins TRBV5-1 to TRBJ1-4, with 9 bases aligning to TRBD1. The V and J ends lost 4 bases and 4 bases, in that order; junction bases with no gene match: 2. CDR3 length equals 14 residues. Germline values: CDR1 SGHRS, CDR2 YFSETQ.

The rearrangement links TRBV5-4 to TRBJ2-1; D uncertain. V was pared by 3 bases and J by 6 bases, with 10 bases between. This CDR3 region has 13 residues. Germline assignment: CDR1 SGHNT and CDR2 YYREEE (reference sequence). The CDR3 protein is CASSWTEVNEQFF. The CDR3 DNA is TGTGCCAGCAGCTGGACCGAGGTCAATGAGCAGTTCTTC.

Worth noting for this clone: A far larger clone lies a single base away; this is likely a read error. The chain has TRBV11-3 and TRBJ2-7, with D possibly TRBD1 on 5 matching bases. Germline-derived CDR1 and CDR2 are SGHNT and YENEEA. The CDR3 covers 19 residues. The CDR3 nucleotides are TGTGCCAACAGCCTACCTGGACACCTACTACTCGATAGCTCCTACGAGCAGTACTTC. This gives the protein CANSLPGHLLLDSSYEQYF.